The present TCR beta chain was sequenced within a study of regulatory T cells in long-lasting Graves disease. Study information: For under 3 months, newly diagnosed Graves' patients had been taking antithyroid drugs.

Stated time point: newly diagnosed GD, antithyroid drugs for less than 3 months. Extracted RNA from PBMCs served as the source of the TCR library. EDTA tubes held Nine milliliters of peripheral blood from each patient. This clonotype was picked up many times. Investigators prepared the TCR beta libraries by applying iRepertoire HTBI primers and Arm-PCR of CDR3 regions. TCRdb processed the multiplex PCR reads anew with MiXCR; each CDR3 protein has one entry. The table has 420,000 or so distinct CDR3 sequences, about 16% seen once. The same sample was also studied in work on T cells in Graves' hyperthyroidism and ophthalmopathy. This second study says: HTBI primers were the set used in a first-round RT-PCR of the TCR CDR3.

This receptor was taken from a young woman with Graves disease. The material was peripheral blood mononuclear cells (PBMCs), obtained at new diagnosis, from a patient treated with antithyroid drugs.

The CDR3 region is CASSSWTSGRCDEQFF. The CDR3 region has the DNA TGTGCCAGCAGCTCCTGGACTAGCGGGAGGTGCGATGAGCAGTTCTTC. The chain combines TRBV7-8 with TRBJ2-1; 14 bases align to TRBD2. CDR1 is SGHVS, CDR2 FQNEAQ, per germline. The CDR3 loop spans 16 amino acids. With 4 bases clipped from V and 8 bases from J, the junction kept 7 bases outside the gene matches.